Each of the 5 T cell receptor beta chains below was sequenced from the same sample in a study of CD8 T cells in ankylosing spondylitis. A single record per CDR3 protein comes from TCRdb applying MiXCR to the 5' RACE reads. The table includes some 140,000 distinct CDR3 sequences, approximately 9.2% detected once. The sequencing sample was made of synovial fluid, either unsorted or a sorted T cell fraction (not recorded which). These receptors all come from a male donor with ankylosing spondylitis.

This clonotype was seen repeatedly, ten times or more. The chain couples TRBV10-3 to TRBJ2-1, with 11 bases identical to TRBD1. The V segment lost 1 base and the J segment 9 bases; nucleotides outside the gene matches: 11. Per germline, CDR1 ENHRY and CDR2 SYGVKD. CDR3 length: 17 residues. CDR3 in amino acids: CAISELGTGGLVSEQFF. The CDR3 nucleotides read TGTGCCATCAGTGAGTTGGGGACAGGGGGTTTGGTCAGTGAGCAGTTCTTC.

This clonotype was observed a few times. The V call is TRBV10-1, the J call TRBJ2-1; tentative D call: TRBD1 (6 bases). The germline CDR1 and CDR2 sequences are WNHNN and SYGVQD (reference sequence). V shed 6 bases and J shed 4 bases, with 13 bases lying between them. This CDR3 is built from 14 residues. The CDR3 reads CASSQDRTYNEQFF. The CDR3 bases are TGCGCCAGCAGCCAGGACAGAACGTACAATGAGCAGTTCTTC.

The rearrangement links TRBV5-1 to TRBJ1-6; 9 bases fit TRBD1. The germline V gene encodes CDR1 SGHRS and CDR2 YFSETQ. V lost 5 bases to trimming and J lost 8 bases; unmatched junction nucleotides: 5. This CDR3 comprises 14 residues. The CDR3 DNA follows: TGCGCCAGCAGGCCGGGACAGGGTGATTCACCCCTCCACTTT. This sequence encodes CASRPGQGDSPLHF. Combining the CDR3 with reference TRBV5-1 and TRBJ1-6 gives the whole variable domain KAGVTQTPRYLIKTRGQQVTLSCSPISGHRSVSWYQQTPGQGLQFLFEYFSETQRNKGNFPGRFSGRQFSNSRSEMNVSTLELGDSALYLCASRPGQGDSPLHFGNGTRLTVT.

The chain joins TRBV5-1 to TRBJ1-2; 8 bases fit TRBD1. Germline values: CDR1 SGHRS, CDR2 YFSETQ. The CDR3 extends over 16 amino acids. Trimming at V came to 3 bases and at J to 5 bases, leaving 12 bases not matched to a gene. CDR3 DNA: TGCGCCAGCAGCTCGGGGGGATCGGGACAGGTATATGGCTACACCTTC. This codes for CASSSGGSGQVYGYTF.

This clonotype was counted a few times. CDR3 DNA sequence: TGCAGTGCTAGAGATTTTAATCTGAACACTGAAGCTTTCTTT. Translated, it gives CSARDFNLNTEAFF. The chain recombines TRBV20-1 with TRBJ1-1; no definite D call. The V and J ends lost 0 bases and 0 bases respectively, with 8 bases between them. The germline gives CDR1 DFQATT, CDR2 SNEGSKA (reference sequence). The CDR3 runs 14 residues.